Listed below are T cell receptor beta chains from one sample, sequenced in a study of T-cell reconstitution after alpha-beta-depleted transplantation in children. TCRdb redid the calling of the PCR reads with MiXCR, one entry per CDR3 protein. The profile shows 490,000 or so distinct CDR3 sequences, approximately 13% of them singletons. The input for sequencing was PBMCs from the stem cell graft donor, taken from the stem cell graft. All receptors derive from a human donor who donated a stem cell graft to a child with combined immunodeficiency. CDR3s include the opening cysteine and the closing phenylalanine or tryptophan. A D gene is named only where the DNA matches it firmly. Clone size is given for some rows only: seen once, a few or many times, or a class if the clone is expanded.

abundance: few; len: 15; d_gene: TRBD2; v_gene: TRBV20-1; j_gene: TRBJ2-1; CDR3nt: TGCAGTGCTAGAGATCGTGGGGGGGACGGCAATGAGCAGTTCTTC; CDR3aa: CSARDRGGDGNEQFF
abundance: few; len: 13; d_gene: -; v_gene: TRBV12-3/TRBV12-4; j_gene: TRBJ2-5; CDR3nt: TGTGCCAGCACCCCTAGGGCCCCGGAGACCCAGTACTTC; CDR3aa: CASTPRAPETQYF
abundance: -; len: 13; d_gene: -; v_gene: TRBV9; j_gene: TRBJ1-3; CDR3nt: TGTGCCAGCAGTAGACGGTCTGGAAACACCATATATTTT; CDR3aa: CASSRRSGNTIYF
abundance: -; len: 16; d_gene: TRBD1; v_gene: TRBV4-2; j_gene: TRBJ2-2; CDR3nt: TGTGCCAGCAGCCCGCCGGGACAGGGAGCGGGCGGGGAGCTGTTTTTT; CDR3aa: CASSPPGQGAGGELFF
abundance: -; len: 14; d_gene: TRBD1; v_gene: TRBV20-1; j_gene: TRBJ1-4; CDR3nt: TGCAGTGCTATACCGGGACAGGGAGCTGAAAAACTGTTTTTT; CDR3aa: CSAIPGQGAEKLFF
abundance: -; len: 15; d_gene: TRBD1; v_gene: TRBV5-1; j_gene: TRBJ1-4; CDR3nt: TGCGCCAGCAGCTACCGGACAGGAGGGGCGGAAAAACTGTTTTTT; CDR3aa: CASSYRTGGAEKLFF
abundance: many; len: 15; d_gene: -; v_gene: TRBV20-1; j_gene: TRBJ2-4; CDR3nt: TGCGGGATACTCAACAGGGCTGTAGCCAAAAACATTCAGTACTTC; CDR3aa: CGILNRAVAKNIQYF
abundance: few; len: 13; d_gene: -; v_gene: TRBV20-1; j_gene: TRBJ2-3; CDR3nt: TGCAGTGCGCCGGGAGTCCCCACAGATACGCAGTATTTT; CDR3aa: CSAPGVPTDTQYF
abundance: few; len: 17; d_gene: -; v_gene: TRBV4-2; j_gene: TRBJ2-7; CDR3nt: TGTGCCAGCAGCCCGGTTGGGGTACCCCTTTTTCTCCACGAGCAGTACTTC; CDR3aa: CASSPVGVPLFLHEQYF
abundance: -; len: 15; d_gene: -; v_gene: TRBV12-3/TRBV12-4; j_gene: TRBJ2-3; CDR3nt: TGTGCCAGCAGTCTGACAGGTTCCAACACAGATACGCAGTATTTT; CDR3aa: CASSLTGSNTDTQYF
abundance: -; len: 14; d_gene: -; v_gene: TRBV7-9; j_gene: TRBJ2-5; CDR3nt: TGTGCCAGCAGCTTTTCAACGGTGCAAGAGACCCAGTACTTC; CDR3aa: CASSFSTVQETQYF
abundance: many; len: 12; d_gene: -; v_gene: TRBV6-6; j_gene: TRBJ1-1; CDR3nt: TGTGCCAGTGGACAGCCGAACACTGAAGCTTTCTTT; CDR3aa: CASGQPNTEAFF
abundance: many; len: 13; d_gene: -; v_gene: TRBV6-5; j_gene: TRBJ1-5; CDR3nt: TGTGCCAGCAGTTACCGGGGGAATCAGCCCCAGCATTTT; CDR3aa: CASSYRGNQPQHF
abundance: few; len: 13; d_gene: -; v_gene: TRBV7-9; j_gene: TRBJ2-7; CDR3nt: TGTGCCAGCAGGTCGGGACACAATTACGAGCAGTACTTC; CDR3aa: CASRSGHNYEQYF
abundance: few; len: 12; d_gene: -; v_gene: TRBV20-1; j_gene: TRBJ2-2; CDR3nt: TGCAGTGCTAATAGGGCGACCGGGGAGCTGTTTTTT; CDR3aa: CSANRATGELFF
abundance: -; len: 15; d_gene: TRBD2; v_gene: TRBV4-1; j_gene: TRBJ2-3; CDR3nt: TGCGCCAGCAGCCGGACTAGCGGGGGGATAGATACGCAGTATTTT; CDR3aa: CASSRTSGGIDTQYF
abundance: -; len: 15; d_gene: TRBD1; v_gene: TRBV6-2/TRBV6-3; j_gene: TRBJ2-1; CDR3nt: TGTGCCAGCAGAACCGGACAGGGAAAATACAATGAGCAGTTCTTC; CDR3aa: CASRTGQGKYNEQFF
abundance: many; len: 12; d_gene: TRBD1; v_gene: TRBV12-3/TRBV12-4; j_gene: TRBJ2-7; CDR3nt: TGTGCTTCCGGACAGGGGAATCTCGAGCAGTACTTC; CDR3aa: CASGQGNLEQYF
abundance: few; len: 15; d_gene: TRBD2; v_gene: TRBV7-3; j_gene: TRBJ2-1; CDR3nt: TGTGCCAGCAGCTCCCTCCGGACTAGACCAAGTGAGCAGTTCTTC; CDR3aa: CASSSLRTRPSEQFF
abundance: once; len: 15; d_gene: TRBD1; v_gene: TRBV6-1; j_gene: TRBJ2-7; CDR3nt: TGTGCCAGCAGTCTAACGGGGACAGAAGGATACGAGCAGTACTTC; CDR3aa: CASSLTGTEGYEQYF
abundance: few; len: 17; d_gene: TRBD2; v_gene: TRBV11-2; j_gene: TRBJ2-1; CDR3nt: TGTGCCAGCAGCATTAGAAGCGGGAGCGGTGGATACAATGAGCAGTTCTTC; CDR3aa: CASSIRSGSGGYNEQFF
abundance: many; len: 15; d_gene: TRBD2; v_gene: TRBV9; j_gene: TRBJ2-3; CDR3nt: TGTGCCAGCAGCGTCGCGGGGGGGAGCACAGATACGCAGTATTTT; CDR3aa: CASSVAGGSTDTQYF
abundance: -; len: 14; d_gene: -; v_gene: TRBV7-2; j_gene: TRBJ2-3; CDR3nt: TGTGCCAGCAGCTTAGGTTGGGTGCCAGATACGCAGTATTTT; CDR3aa: CASSLGWVPDTQYF
abundance: many; len: 14; d_gene: TRBD1; v_gene: TRBV12-3/TRBV12-4; j_gene: TRBJ2-7; CDR3nt: TGTGCCAGCAGTTTCTTAGGACAGGGGTCCGAGCAGTACTTC; CDR3aa: CASSFLGQGSEQYF
abundance: -; len: 13; d_gene: -; v_gene: TRBV5-1; j_gene: TRBJ2-7; CDR3nt: TGCGCCAGCAGCCAGCAGGGACGCTGGGAGCAGTACTTC; CDR3aa: CASSQQGRWEQYF
abundance: -; len: 15; d_gene: TRBD1; v_gene: TRBV6-2/TRBV6-3; j_gene: TRBJ1-1; CDR3nt: TGTGCCAGCAGTTACTCTCCAGGGGGCTACACTGAAGCTTTCTTT; CDR3aa: CASSYSPGGYTEAFF
abundance: once; len: 17; d_gene: -; v_gene: TRBV29-1; j_gene: TRBJ2-5; CDR3nt: TGCAGCGTTGAAGTAGTATGGTCTAGCGATTCCCAAGAGACCCAGTACTTC; CDR3aa: CSVEVVWSSDSQETQYF
abundance: -; len: 18; d_gene: TRBD2; v_gene: TRBV25-1; j_gene: TRBJ2-1; CDR3nt: TGTGCCAGCAGTCTAGCGGGTAATAATAAAACCTCCTACAATGAGCAGTTCTTC; CDR3aa: CASSLAGNNKTSYNEQFF